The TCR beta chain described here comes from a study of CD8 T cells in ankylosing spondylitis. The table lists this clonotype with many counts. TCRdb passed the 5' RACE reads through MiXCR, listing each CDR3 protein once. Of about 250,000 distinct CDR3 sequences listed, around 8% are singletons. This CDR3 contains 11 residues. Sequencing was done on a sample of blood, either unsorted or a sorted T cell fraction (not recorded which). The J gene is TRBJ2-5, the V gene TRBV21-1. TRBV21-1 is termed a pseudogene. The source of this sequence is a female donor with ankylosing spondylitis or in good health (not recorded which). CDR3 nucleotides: TGTGCCAGCAGCACATGCCAGACCCAGTACTTC. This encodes CASSTCQTQYF.